This record concerns one T cell receptor beta chain sequence. The antigen remains unidentified. The data are from a study of response to subunit inactivated influenza vaccine. Broader study findings: Seasonal influenza vaccination, on each occasion, was suggested by the authors to recruit few new T cells.

Trimming cost V 0 bases and J 8 bases, with 8 bases left between them. Germline CDR1 DFQATT, CDR2 SNEGSKA (reference sequence). The CDR3 extends over 12 amino acids. TCRdb recomputed calls from the RT-PCR reads with MiXCR, one row per CDR3 protein. Among about half a million distinct CDR3 sequences listed, 25% were seen once. This sequence originates from a man between 45 and 60 years old who received an inactivated influenza vaccine. The chain is built from TRBV20-1 and TRBJ1-3; D uncertain. The material was CD4+ T cells sorted from PBMCs, obtained roughly 5 days after vaccination. The CDR3 reads CSARDLLDTIYF. The CDR3 region has the DNA TGCAGTGCTAGAGATTTACTGGACACCATATATTTT.